Here is one TCR beta chain with its context. In its sample, this clonotype was seen many times. Its antigen has not been determined. No much larger clone is present one base from it, and per-base qualities are unavailable. This sample is drawn from a study of Graves' ophthalmopathy and Graves' hyperthyroidism (dated 2018 in TCRdb). Broadly, across the study: Peripheral blood was collected at initial diagnosis, before any treatment. To tell Graves' ophthalmopathy apart from Graves' hyperthyroidism, and to predict which patients would progress to ophthalmopathy, the study relied on TCR beta repertoire signatures. In total, some 130 blood samples were TCR-sequenced: 40 to 45 ophthalmopathy, roughly 80 hyperthyroidism and some 17 hyperthyroidism-to-ophthalmopathy patients. To explore V-J signatures that distinguish ophthalmopathy from hyperthyroidism, a discovery set of around 100 patients was enrolled, made up of 43 with ophthalmopathy and around 57 with stable hyperthyroidism. For independent validation, a separate cohort was made up of some 19 hyperthyroidism patients plus 17 patients who later progressed from hyperthyroidism to ophthalmopathy. In a handful of hyperthyroidism patients, the T-cell repertoire of thyroid tissue was compared with the T-cell repertoire of blood. Following sample collection, hyperthyroidism patients were given methimazole at a starting dose of 30 mg daily, and ophthalmopathy patients were given high-dose intravenous methylprednisolone. For training and testing, the 80 to 100 patients in the discovery cohort were randomly divided in a 7:3 ratio. Summary of the overall study and its limitations: In cross-validation, the 13-signature model distinguished ophthalmopathy from stable hyperthyroidism with around 90% sensitivity and about 81% specificity, while in the test set the corresponding values were approximately 80% and 75%. Sample size was not statistically predetermined, and group allocation was not concealed from the investigators. In validation, the model predicted ophthalmopathy progression with 70.59% sensitivity and 72.22% specificity; some twelve predicted patients were CT-confirmed with GO in a median of approximately 6.5 months. Most expanded thyroid clonotypes with frequency above 0.001 were also detected in blood, suggesting blood repertoires may reflect the thyroid immune response.

Trimming at the junction amounts to 9 bases on V and 0 bases on J, and the germline ends lie 9 bases apart. In the germline V gene (reference sequence), CDR1 corresponds to LGHDT and CDR2 to YNNKEL. The CDR3 covers 12 residues, taking in both the cysteine and the phenylalanine. The CDR3 DNA has 36 bases and is translated from base 1. Ophthalmopathy patients were characterized by moderately to severely active disease, a Clinical Activity Score of at least 3, a NOSPECS grade of at least 4, and a disease duration under 3 months. Patients with other autoimmune diseases, uncontrolled infections, pregnancy or lactation were excluded. Diagnosis was based on clinical symptoms, serum thyroxine, TRAb, thyroid ultrasound and orbital computed tomography. Using Ficoll-Paque density gradient centrifugation, PBMCs were isolated from roughly 9.2 ml of fresh peripheral blood. Trizol reagent was used to extract the total RNA, and its quality was then checked on an Agilent 2100 Bioanalyzer.

For repertoire sequencing, the TCR beta CDR3 regions were amplified from RNA transcripts. A first-round RT-PCR used HTBI primers with the Qiagen OneStep RT-PCR kit, followed by a second-round multiplex PCR, size selection and purification. Sequencing of the libraries was carried out on an Illumina HiSeq2000 in paired-end mode with 100 bp reads. Under the source paper's analysis protocol: Reads were processed with SOAPnuke, discarding reads with adapters, uncalled bases, mean Phred below 15, or no exact constant-primer or identifier match. COPE v1.2.5 was used to merge high-quality paired reads. Clonotypes were defined as unique nucleotide sequences and were aligned to IMGT TRB V, D and J references using MiTCR v1.1. The analysis was limited to V-J combinations with a frequency above 0.0001, which together covered roughly 99% of repertoires. A TCR clonal expansion and chaos score per V-J combination was defined as the ratio of F50 clonal expansion to chaos observed in the TCRdist matrix. Features were reduced by Welch's t-statistics and random forest to approximately 12 V-J combinations, which fed a naive Bayes classifier. The similarity between thyroid and blood repertoires was quantified using the Morisita-Horn index. The public reads were reanalyzed by TCRdb: fastp trimming at Q25, MiXCR alignment, in-frame beta chains only. A single entry per CDR3 protein holds the most common genes and DNA from its merged rows. The V and J calls reflect TCRdb's pipeline rather than the authors' work. Within this sample are over 150,000 distinct CDR3 sequences, with approximately 38% of them counted one time only. Jointly, the top ten make up approximately 6.3% of the sample.

Sequenced sample: peripheral blood. The chain joins TRBV3-1 to TRBJ2-7; the D gene is possibly TRBD2, with 6 bases matching. The TCR was taken from a woman aged 40 to 50 with Graves' ophthalmopathy. Donor details come from another sample of the same person, matched by shared clones. The nucleotides read TGTGCCAGTCGGAGGGGCTCCTACGAGCAGTACTTC. It translates as CASRRGSYEQYF.